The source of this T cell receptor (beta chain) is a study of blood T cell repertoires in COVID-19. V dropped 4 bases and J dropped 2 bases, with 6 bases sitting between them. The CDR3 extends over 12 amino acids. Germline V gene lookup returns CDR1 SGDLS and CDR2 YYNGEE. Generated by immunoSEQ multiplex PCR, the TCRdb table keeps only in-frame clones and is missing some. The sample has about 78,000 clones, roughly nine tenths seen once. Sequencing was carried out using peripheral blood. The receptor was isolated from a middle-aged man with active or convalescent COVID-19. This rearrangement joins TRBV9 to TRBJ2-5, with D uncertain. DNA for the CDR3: TGTGCCAGCAGCTCTGTTCAAGAGACCCAGTACTTC. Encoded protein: CASSSVQETQYF.